This record looks at one T cell receptor beta chain sequence and its context. This record comes from a study of blood T cell repertoires in COVID-19. In the study overall: Specimens from acute and convalescent COVID-19 originated in the United States, Italy and Spain. PBMCs, B-cell-depleted T cells, or T cells provided the cDNA or gDNA that made up the material.

Per the study methods: Researchers report that nucleated cell counts were estimated from reference gene primer amplification. Here immunoSEQ multiplex PCR was the method, and the copy in TCRdb shows in-frame clones only, minus some. V and J calls and clone size follow that table, whereas D and trimming were derived from the DNA. The sample has about 87,000 clones, 86% seen once. The J segment lost 1 base and the V segment lost 2 bases, leaving 9 bases of the junction unmatched. This CDR3 has 17 residues. Germline V gene lookup returns CDR1 SGHAT and CDR2 FQNNGV. The genes are TRBV11-2 and TRBJ2-5; the match to TRBD2 covers 8 bases. The sequence was obtained from a human donor in a cohort sampled during active COVID-19. Sequenced material: peripheral blood. CDR3 region: CASSLSRAGGSQETQYF. CDR3 in DNA: TGTGCCAGCAGCTTATCGCGGGCGGGAGGATCCCAAGAGACCCAGTACTTC.